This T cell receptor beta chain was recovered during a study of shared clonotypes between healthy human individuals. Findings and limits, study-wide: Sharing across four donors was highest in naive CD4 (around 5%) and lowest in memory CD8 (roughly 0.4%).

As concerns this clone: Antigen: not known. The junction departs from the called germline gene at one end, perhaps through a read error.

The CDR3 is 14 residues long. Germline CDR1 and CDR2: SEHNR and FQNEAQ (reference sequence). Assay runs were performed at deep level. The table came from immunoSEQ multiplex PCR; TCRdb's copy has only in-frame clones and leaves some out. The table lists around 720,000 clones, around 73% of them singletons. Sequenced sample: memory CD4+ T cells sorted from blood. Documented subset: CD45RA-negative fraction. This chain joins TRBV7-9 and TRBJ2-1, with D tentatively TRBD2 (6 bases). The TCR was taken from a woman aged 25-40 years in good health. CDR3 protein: CASSLRDSNNEQFF. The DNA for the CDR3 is TGTGCCAGCAGCCTCCGGGACTCCAACAATGAGCAGTTCTTC.